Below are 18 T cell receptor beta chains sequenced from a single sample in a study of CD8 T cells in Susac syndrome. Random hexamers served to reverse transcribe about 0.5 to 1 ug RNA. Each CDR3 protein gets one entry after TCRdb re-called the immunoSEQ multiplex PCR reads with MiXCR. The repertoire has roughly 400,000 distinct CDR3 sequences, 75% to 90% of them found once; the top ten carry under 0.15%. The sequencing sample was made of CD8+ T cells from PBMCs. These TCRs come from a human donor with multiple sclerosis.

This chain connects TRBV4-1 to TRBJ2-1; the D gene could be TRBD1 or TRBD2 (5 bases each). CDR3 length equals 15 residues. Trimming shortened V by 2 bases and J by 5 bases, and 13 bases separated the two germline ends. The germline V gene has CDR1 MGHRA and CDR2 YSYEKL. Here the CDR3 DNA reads TGCGCCAGCAGCCAAAATGAGGGGCTCAACAATGAGCAGTTCTTC. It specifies CASSQNEGLNNEQFF.

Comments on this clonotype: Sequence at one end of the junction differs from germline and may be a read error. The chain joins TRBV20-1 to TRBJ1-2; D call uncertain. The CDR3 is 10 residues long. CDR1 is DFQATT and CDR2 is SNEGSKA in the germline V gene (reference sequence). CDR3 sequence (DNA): TGCAGTGCTAGTGGGCCGATGTTCTCCTTC. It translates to CSASGPMFSF.

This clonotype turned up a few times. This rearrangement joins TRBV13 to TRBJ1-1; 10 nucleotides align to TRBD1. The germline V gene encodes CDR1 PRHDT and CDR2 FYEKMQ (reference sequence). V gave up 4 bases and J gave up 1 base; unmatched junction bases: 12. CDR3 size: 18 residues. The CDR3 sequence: CASSSTGGTGDWNTEAFF. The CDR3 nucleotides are TGTGCCAGCAGCTCCACAGGGGGGACAGGGGATTGGAACACTGAAGCTTTCTTT.

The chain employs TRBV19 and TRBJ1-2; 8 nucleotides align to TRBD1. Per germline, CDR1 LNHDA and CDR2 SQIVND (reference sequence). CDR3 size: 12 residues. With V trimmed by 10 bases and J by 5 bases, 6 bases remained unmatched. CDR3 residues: CAIEDRVYGYTF. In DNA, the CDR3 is TGTGCCATCGAGGACAGGGTATATGGCTACACCTTC.

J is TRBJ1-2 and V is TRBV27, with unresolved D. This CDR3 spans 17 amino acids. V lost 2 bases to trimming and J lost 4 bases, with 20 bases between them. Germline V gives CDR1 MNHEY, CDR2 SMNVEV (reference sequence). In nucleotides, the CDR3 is TGTGCCAGCAGTTTAGTATGGACCCCCAACGGGTTCTATGGCTACACCTTC. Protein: CASSLVWTPNGFYGYTF.

The CDR3 spells CASSQDAGLAGYGELFF. DNA for the CDR3: TGCGCCAGCAGCCAAGACGCCGGGCTAGCGGGTTACGGGGAGCTGTTTTTT. The chain uses TRBV4-1 and TRBJ2-2; 8 bases are a match to TRBD2. Germline loops: CDR1 MGHRA, CDR2 YSYEKL. V was pared by 0 bases and J by 7 bases, with 10 bases of the junction left unmatched. This CDR3 comprises 17 residues.

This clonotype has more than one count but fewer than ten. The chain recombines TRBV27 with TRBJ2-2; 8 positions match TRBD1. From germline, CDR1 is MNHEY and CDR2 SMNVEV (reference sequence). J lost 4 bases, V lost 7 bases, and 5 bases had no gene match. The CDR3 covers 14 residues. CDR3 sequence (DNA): TGTGCCAGCACCTGGACAGGGTTCACCGGGGAGCTGTTTTTT. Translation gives CASTWTGFTGELFF.

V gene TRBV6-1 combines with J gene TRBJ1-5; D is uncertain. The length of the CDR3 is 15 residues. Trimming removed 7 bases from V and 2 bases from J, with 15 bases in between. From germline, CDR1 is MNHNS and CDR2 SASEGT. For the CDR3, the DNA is TGTGCCAGCACCCCACTTGGGCCCGGCAATCAGCCCCAGCATTTT. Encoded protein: CASTPLGPGNQPQHF.

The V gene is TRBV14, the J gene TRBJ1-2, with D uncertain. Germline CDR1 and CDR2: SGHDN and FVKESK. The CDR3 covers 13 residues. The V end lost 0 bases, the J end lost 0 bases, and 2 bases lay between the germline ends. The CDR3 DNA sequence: TGTGCCAGCAGCCAAGATGCTAACTATGGCTACACCTTC. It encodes CASSQDANYGYTF.

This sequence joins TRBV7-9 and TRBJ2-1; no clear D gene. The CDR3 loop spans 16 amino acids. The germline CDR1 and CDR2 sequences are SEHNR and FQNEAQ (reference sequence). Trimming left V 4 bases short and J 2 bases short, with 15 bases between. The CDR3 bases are TGTGCCAGCAGCTCCCAAATAGCTTCCGCCTACAATGAGCAGTTCTTC. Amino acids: CASSSQIASAYNEQFF.

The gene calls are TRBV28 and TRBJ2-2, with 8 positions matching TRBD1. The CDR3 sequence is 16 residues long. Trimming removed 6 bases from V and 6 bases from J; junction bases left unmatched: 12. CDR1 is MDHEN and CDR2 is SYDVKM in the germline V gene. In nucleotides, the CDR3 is TGTGCCAGCAGCCAGATCAGAGGACAGGGCTCCGGGGAGCTGTTTTTT. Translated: CASSQIRGQGSGELFF. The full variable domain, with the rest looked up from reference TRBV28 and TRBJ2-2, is DVKVTQSSRYLVKRTGEKVFLECVQDMDHENMFWYRQDPGLGLRLIYFSYDVKMKEKGDIPEGYSVSREKKERFSLILESASTNQTSMYLCASSQIRGQGSGELFFGEGSRLTVL.

The CDR3 spells CASSETEGLYGYTF. CDR3 in DNA: TGTGCCAGCAGTGAAACGGAGGGACTCTATGGCTACACCTTC. This chain joins TRBV2 and TRBJ1-2; D may be TRBD1 (5 bases). V lost 2 bases, J lost 4 bases, and 11 bases lay in between. Per germline, CDR1 SNHLY and CDR2 FYNNEI. This CDR3 has 14 residues.

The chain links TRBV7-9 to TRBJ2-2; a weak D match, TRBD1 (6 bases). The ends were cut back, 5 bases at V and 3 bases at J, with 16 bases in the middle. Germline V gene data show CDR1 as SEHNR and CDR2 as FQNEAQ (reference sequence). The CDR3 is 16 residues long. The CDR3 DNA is TGTGCCAGCAGCCCCCGACAGGAGCACTACACCGGGGAGCTGTTTTTT. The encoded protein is CASSPRQEHYTGELFF.

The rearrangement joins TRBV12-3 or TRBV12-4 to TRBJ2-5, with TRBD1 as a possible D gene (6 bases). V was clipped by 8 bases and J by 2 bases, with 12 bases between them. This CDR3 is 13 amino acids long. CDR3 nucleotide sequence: TGTGCCAGCGCGGACAGCTCACAAGAGACCCAGTACTTC. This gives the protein CASADSSQETQYF.

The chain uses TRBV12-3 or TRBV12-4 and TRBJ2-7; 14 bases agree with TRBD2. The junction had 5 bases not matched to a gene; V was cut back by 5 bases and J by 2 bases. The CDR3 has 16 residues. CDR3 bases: TGTGCCAGCAGTCCGGGACTAGCGGGAGAGGCCTACGAGCAGTACTTC. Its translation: CASSPGLAGEAYEQYF.

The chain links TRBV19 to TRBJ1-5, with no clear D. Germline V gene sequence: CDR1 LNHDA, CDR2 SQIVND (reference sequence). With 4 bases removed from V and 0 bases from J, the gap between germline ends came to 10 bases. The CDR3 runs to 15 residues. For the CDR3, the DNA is TGTGCCAGTAGTAGGCCGACAAATAGCAATCAGCCCCAGCATTTT. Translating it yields CASSRPTNSNQPQHF. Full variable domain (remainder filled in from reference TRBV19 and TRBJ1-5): DGGITQSPKYLFRKEGQNVTLSCEQNLNHDAMYWYRQDPGQGLRLIYYSQIVNDFQKGDIAEGYSVSREKKESFPLTVTSAQKNPTAFYLCASSRPTNSNQPQHFGDGTRLSIL.

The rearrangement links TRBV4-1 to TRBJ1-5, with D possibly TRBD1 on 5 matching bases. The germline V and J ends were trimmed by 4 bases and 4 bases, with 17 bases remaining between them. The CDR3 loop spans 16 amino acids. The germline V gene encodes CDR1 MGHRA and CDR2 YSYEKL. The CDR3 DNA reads TGCGCCAGCAGCCCGGTGGATGCGGCAGGGAATCAGCCCCAGCATTTT. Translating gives CASSPVDAAGNQPQHF.

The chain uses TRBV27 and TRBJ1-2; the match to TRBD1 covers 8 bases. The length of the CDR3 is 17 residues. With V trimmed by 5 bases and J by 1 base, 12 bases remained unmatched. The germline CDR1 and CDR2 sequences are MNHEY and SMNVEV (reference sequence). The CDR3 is CASSHGQGNFDNYGYTF. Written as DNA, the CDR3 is TGTGCCAGCAGTCATGGACAGGGCAATTTCGATAACTATGGCTACACCTTC.